The sample holds a few counts of the clone carrying this TCR beta chain. The target antigen is unknown. The CDR3 is 15 amino acids. Trimming left V 4 bases short and J 0 bases short, with 11 bases between. Germline V lookup: CDR1 SGHRS, CDR2 YFSETQ. This entry comes from a study of T-cell reconstitution after alpha-beta-depleted transplantation in children. Overall study results and limits: Several hundred graft clones that had expanded were reportedly the source of alpha-beta T cells about two months after transplant. After one year, T-cell counts and TCRbeta diversity mostly came from new T cells.

TCRbeta library construction was performed incorporating unique molecular identifiers. A single record per CDR3 protein comes from TCRdb applying MiXCR to the PCR reads. The table shows about 77,000 distinct CDR3 sequences, with roughly 20% occurring only once. The receptor comes from a male patient aged 2 to 9 who had a stem cell transplant for acute lymphoblastic leukemia, so the T cells may come from the graft donor. This specimen consisted of PBMCs, mostly from graft donor cells, obtained 360 days after TCRalphabeta/CD19-depleted stem cell transplant. The chain employs TRBV5-1 and TRBJ2-1; D gene uncertain. For the CDR3, the DNA is TGCGCCAGCAGCCCTCAGGCGAACTCCTACAATGAGCAGTTCTTC. It encodes CASSPQANSYNEQFF.